Included here is one T cell receptor beta chain sequence, with context. The sample comes from a study of blood T cell repertoires in COVID-19. In the study's own analysis: How many nucleated cells were present was estimated from reference gene primer amplification. The table came from immunoSEQ multiplex PCR; TCRdb's copy has only in-frame clones and leaves some out. V and J calls and clone size are given by that table; D and trimming were obtained from the DNA. Among over 70,000 clones listed, approximately 77% were seen once. Germline V gene lookup returns CDR1 SGHTA and CDR2 FQGNSA. The CDR3 covers 13 residues. J lost 9 bases, V lost 2 bases, and 6 bases had no gene match.

The sequencing sample was made of peripheral blood. The genes are TRBV7-2 and TRBJ2-7; 8 nucleotides align to TRBD2. The source of this sequence is a man in his 70s with COVID-19, enrolled during active disease. CDR3 in amino acids: CASSLNGRAAQYF. CDR3 nucleotide sequence: TGTGCCAGCAGCTTAAACGGGAGGGCCGCGCAGTACTTC.